This passage covers 15 T cell receptor beta chains from one sample sequenced in a study of OX40 agonist ivuxolimab in advanced cancers. The method was immunoSEQ multiplex PCR; TCRdb's version includes in-frame clones alone and lacks a portion of them. The table records around 15,000 clones, approximately 77% of them present only once. The sequenced sample was CD4+ or CD8+ T cells sorted from blood, obtained in a trial of the OX40 agonist ivuxolimab. The receptors stem from an adult with an advanced solid tumor such as melanoma, head and neck, liver or kidney cancer.

The rearrangement links TRBV7-9 to TRBJ2-3, with TRBD2 identical over 10 bases. The CDR3 contains 15 residues. From germline, CDR1 is SEHNR and CDR2 FQNEAQ (reference sequence). V gave up 5 bases and J gave up 4 bases; unmatched junction bases: 6. CDR3: CASSAPSGGSDTQYF. The CDR3 nucleotides are TGTGCCAGCAGCGCACCTAGCGGGGGCTCAGATACGCAGTATTTT. The complete variable domain, with remaining parts taken from reference TRBV7-9 and TRBJ2-3, reads DTGVSQNPRHKITKRGQNVTFRCDPISEHNRLYWYRQTLGQGPEFLTYFQNEAQLEKSRLLSDRFSAERPKGSFSTLEIQRTEQGDSAMYLCASSAPSGGSDTQYFGPGTRLTVL.

The genes are TRBV11-2 and TRBJ2-5; D is tentatively TRBD1 or TRBD2 (6 bases each). Trimming took off 1 base at V and 5 bases at J, with 11 bases between the two ends. Germline lookup yields CDR1 SGHAT and CDR2 FQNNGV. CDR3 length: 14 amino acids. The CDR3 is CASSLVGGPETQYF. The DNA for the CDR3 is TGTGCCAGCAGCTTAGTAGGGGGGCCGGAGACCCAGTACTTC.

Sample share makes this clone medium-sized. J is TRBJ1-3 and V is TRBV30; D unclear. Per the germline V gene, CDR1 is GTSNPN and CDR2 is SVGIG (reference sequence). V gave up 0 bases and J gave up 4 bases, with 7 bases separating them. The CDR3 covers 13 residues. The CDR3 region is CAWSVDNGNTIYF. In nucleotides, the CDR3 is TGTGCCTGGAGTGTCGATAACGGAAACACCATATATTTT.

This clone appeared a few times. This sequence joins TRBV27 and TRBJ2-7, with a weak D call TRBD1 (5 bases). This CDR3 has 13 amino acids. Germline CDR1 reads MNHEY; CDR2 reads SMNVEV (reference sequence). V was cut by 3 bases and J by 1 base, with 7 bases left in between. The CDR3 region is CASSLDTSYEQYF. CDR3 bases: TGTGCCAGCAGTTTGGACACTTCCTACGAGCAGTACTTC.

The V and J genes are TRBV7-2 and TRBJ2-4, with no clear D. The CDR3 sequence is 17 residues long. V was clipped by 2 bases and J by 6 bases, with 20 bases between them. Per the germline V gene, CDR1 is SGHTA and CDR2 is FQGNSA. The CDR3 protein is CASSLPSRRLGRNIQYF. DNA for the CDR3: TGTGCCAGCAGCTTACCTTCCAGGCGCCTAGGTAGAAACATTCAGTACTTC.

A note on this clone: Other DNA sequences in this sample translate to the same CDR3. V gene TRBV6-5 combines with J gene TRBJ1-5; 10 bases map to TRBD1. CDR3 length equals 14 residues. V lost 10 bases and J lost 0; bases outside the gene matches: 3. In germline, CDR1 is MNHEY, CDR2 SVGAGI. The DNA of the CDR3 is TGTGCCATAGGGACAGGGGATAGCAATCAGCCCCAGCATTTT. Encoded protein: CAIGTGDSNQPQHF.

This clone was observed a single time. The chain has TRBV4-1 and TRBJ2-7; D remains unclear. The germline V and J ends were trimmed by 4 bases and 5 bases, with 15 bases remaining between them. In germline, CDR1 is MGHRA, CDR2 YSYEKL. The CDR3 length is 14 residues. The CDR3 nucleotides read TGCGCCAGCAGCCCCCCATACGAGACCGACGAGCAGTACTTC. The encoded protein is CASSPPYETDEQYF.

The genes are TRBV13 and TRBJ1-1; D possibly corresponds to TRBD1 (6 bases). Germline CDR1 is PRHDT and CDR2 is FYEKMQ (reference sequence). The CDR3 has 15 amino acids. Trimming cost V 3 bases and J 4 bases, with 15 bases left between them. The CDR3: CASSFPSRGSTEAFF. In DNA form, the CDR3 reads TGTGCCAGCAGCTTCCCGTCCAGGGGAAGCACTGAAGCTTTCTTT.

The CDR3 spells CASSGEGQGAYNEQFF. The CDR3 DNA follows: TGTGCCAGCAGTGGAGAGGGACAGGGGGCCTACAATGAGCAGTTCTTC. The V gene is TRBV2, the J gene TRBJ2-1; 11 bases fit TRBD1. The CDR3 totals 16 residues. CDR1 is SNHLY and CDR2 is FYNNEI in the germline V gene. The trim removed 4 bases at V and 2 bases at J, leaving 4 bases unmatched.

The chain is built from TRBV6-1 and TRBJ1-5; D gene uncertain. CDR3 length equals 13 residues. Germline-derived CDR1 and CDR2 are MNHNS and SASEGT. Trimming pared 9 bases from V and 6 bases from J, leaving 15 bases between. The CDR3 spells CASSSGVSQPQHF. CDR3 nucleotide sequence: TGTGCCAGTTCGTCAGGAGTCAGTCAGCCCCAGCATTTT.

This chain's CDR3 is CASSQDAGEGNTIYF. In DNA form, the CDR3 reads TGCGCCAGCAGCCAAGATGCGGGGGAAGGAAACACCATATATTTT. The chain employs TRBV4-1 and TRBJ1-3; weak D call: TRBD1 (5 bases). Trimming stripped 0 bases from V and 4 bases from J, with 10 bases between. CDR1 is MGHRA and CDR2 is YSYEKL in the germline V gene. The CDR3 is 15 amino acids.

The chain couples TRBV19 to TRBJ2-1, with D hard to call. This CDR3 is built from 15 residues. The V gene lost 3 bases and the J gene lost 0 bases, with 9 bases spanning the gap. Germline CDR1 LNHDA, CDR2 SQIVND (reference sequence). DNA for the CDR3: TGTGCCAGTAGTATTGGGCCGAGCTCCTACAATGAGCAGTTCTTC. It is translated as CASSIGPSSYNEQFF.

On this clone itself: It may be a read error: a sequence one base away is much more abundant. This chain uses TRBV4-2 with TRBJ1-2; no clear D. CDR1 is LGHNA, CDR2 YNFKEQ, per germline. The CDR3 is made up of 15 amino acids. Deletions cut 1 base from V and 4 bases from J, with 13 bases between. CDR3 in amino acids: CASSQGTKVLYGYTF. As DNA, the CDR3 is TGTGCCAGCAGCCAAGGTACAAAGGTGCTCTATGGCTACACCTTC.

V is TRBV2 and J is TRBJ1-2, with a possible D match to TRBD1 (6 bases). CDR3 length equals 14 residues. Trimming took off 2 bases at V and 3 bases at J, with 10 bases between the two ends. Germline assignment: CDR1 SNHLY and CDR2 FYNNEI. The CDR3 here is CASSEHREDYGYTF. The CDR3 nucleotides read TGTGCCAGCAGTGAACACAGGGAGGACTATGGCTACACCTTC.

The V gene is TRBV5-4, the J gene TRBJ2-3, with D perhaps matching TRBD2 (6 bases). V lost 2 bases to trimming and J lost 2 bases, with 18 bases between them. This CDR3 region has 17 residues. Germline CDR1 is SGHNT and CDR2 is YYREEE (reference sequence). The CDR3 region is CASSFSSGGRYTDTQYF. The CDR3 DNA reads as TGTGCCAGCAGCTTCTCCTCTGGAGGGAGATACACAGATACGCAGTATTTT.